The sequence of this T cell receptor beta chain was determined in a study of T cell clonality in common variable immunodeficiency. Points from the study as a whole: T cell subpopulation sequencing would be needed to explain CVID clonality. Compared with controls, CVID subjects had fewer shared TCRbeta clones.

The repertoire was sequenced with immunoSEQ multiplex PCR; TCRdb's copy has only in-frame clones and lacks some. This sample carries under 40,000 clones, none of them present only once. Trimming cost V 3 bases and J 9 bases; bases outside gene matches: 10. CDR3 size: 15 residues. Germline V gene lookup returns CDR1 DFQATT and CDR2 SNEGSKA (reference sequence). This clone was counted many times. Its antigen is as yet unknown. The CDR3 end is not reached by the read, which stops 3 residues before it; the germline J gene fills it in. Material: peripheral blood mononuclear cells. The V call is TRBV20-1, the J call TRBJ1-6; 8 nucleotides agree with TRBD1. The clonotype originates from a person aged 18 to 75 in good health. The CDR3 here is CSARRDTGGGSPLHF. CDR3 DNA, as far as it was read: TGCAGTGCTAGGAGGGATACAGGGGGGGGTTCACCC.